The rows below give T cell receptor beta chains drawn from one sample of a study of cytomegalovirus exposure and HLA in healthy donors. Profiled with immunoSEQ multiplex PCR; TCRdb holds only in-frame clones, not every one. The table lists fewer than 200,000 clones, 70% to 80% of them singletons. What was sequenced was PBMCs. The receptor source for this set is a female donor in good health and CMV-seronegative. CDR3s include the opening cysteine and the closing phenylalanine or tryptophan. The order of the fields is V gene, clone size, D gene, J gene, CDR3 protein, CDR3 DNA. The D gene is left open where the match is weak. The size entry is marked missing in some rows and otherwise reads once, few, many or a size class.

v_gene: TRBV6-1; abundance: NA; d_gene: TRBD1; j_gene: TRBJ1-2; CDR3aa: CASQGAEFNYGYTF; CDR3nt: TGTGCCAGCCAGGGGGCTGAGTTTAACTATGGCTACACCTTC
v_gene: TRBV5-4; abundance: few; d_gene: TRBD2; j_gene: TRBJ2-1; CDR3aa: CASSHGTISYNEQFF; CDR3nt: TGTGCCAGCAGCCATGGGACTATTTCCTACAATGAGCAGTTCTTC
v_gene: TRBV13; abundance: few; d_gene: TRBD1; j_gene: TRBJ1-2; CDR3aa: CASSLEKGARPSNGYTF; CDR3nt: TGTGCCAGCAGCTTAGAGAAGGGGGCGAGGCCCTCGAATGGCTACACCTTC
v_gene: TRBV19; abundance: once; d_gene: TRBD2; j_gene: TRBJ2-2; CDR3aa: CASSMTSGGSNTGELFF; CDR3nt: TGTGCCAGTAGTATGACTAGCGGGGGCTCCAACACCGGGGAGCTGTTTTTT
v_gene: TRBV7-9; abundance: few; d_gene: NA; j_gene: TRBJ1-1; CDR3aa: CASTGRGGSANTEAFF; CDR3nt: TGTGCCAGCACCGGAAGGGGGGGCTCTGCGAACACTGAAGCTTTCTTT
v_gene: TRBV5-1; abundance: NA; d_gene: NA; j_gene: TRBJ1-1; CDR3aa: CASSFVTQNTEAFF; CDR3nt: TGCGCCAGCAGCTTTGTGACTCAGAACACTGAAGCTTTCTTT
v_gene: TRBV30; abundance: few; d_gene: NA; j_gene: TRBJ2-7; CDR3aa: CAWSPLRGLYEQYF; CDR3nt: TGTGCCTGGAGTCCTCTGCGGGGACTCTACGAGCAGTACTTC
v_gene: TRBV28; abundance: NA; d_gene: NA; j_gene: TRBJ1-1; CDR3aa: CASSSPHLINSPFF; CDR3nt: TGTGCCAGCAGTTCCCCGCACCTTATTAATAGCCCTTTCTTT
v_gene: TRBV5-6; abundance: NA; d_gene: TRBD1; j_gene: TRBJ1-2; CDR3aa: CASSFLGTGGDGYTF; CDR3nt: TGTGCCAGCAGCTTCTTGGGAACAGGGGGCGATGGCTACACCTTC
v_gene: TRBV2; abundance: NA; d_gene: TRBD1; j_gene: TRBJ2-6; CDR3aa: CASSDRTGVPGANVLTF; CDR3nt: TGTGCCAGCAGTGATCGCACAGGGGTCCCTGGGGCCAACGTCCTGACTTTC
v_gene: TRBV13; abundance: few; d_gene: TRBD1; j_gene: TRBJ2-2; CDR3aa: CASSLGQGAGELFF; CDR3nt: TGTGCCAGCAGCTTAGGCCAGGGGGCCGGGGAGCTGTTTTTT
v_gene: TRBV19; abundance: NA; d_gene: NA; j_gene: TRBJ1-5; CDR3aa: CASRNRNQPQHF; CDR3nt: TGTGCCAGTAGGAACAGGAATCAGCCCCAGCATTTT
v_gene: TRBV6-4; abundance: NA; d_gene: TRBD1; j_gene: TRBJ1-2; CDR3aa: CASSDYQGGGGYTF; CDR3nt: TGTGCCAGCAGTGACTATCAGGGGGGAGGTGGCTACACCTTC
v_gene: TRBV28; abundance: NA; d_gene: NA; j_gene: TRBJ2-7; CDR3aa: CASSQLSYEQYF; CDR3nt: TGTGCCAGCAGTCAACTAAGTTACGAGCAGTACTTC
v_gene: TRBV2; abundance: NA; d_gene: TRBD1; j_gene: TRBJ1-6; CDR3aa: CASGRQGSGSPLHF; CDR3nt: TGTGCCAGCGGACGACAGGGGAGTGGTTCACCCCTCCACTTT
v_gene: TRBV5-1; abundance: NA; d_gene: TRBD1; j_gene: TRBJ2-5; CDR3aa: CAGSLDGTGSEAQYF; CDR3nt: TGCGCCGGCAGCTTGGATGGGACAGGCAGCGAGGCCCAGTACTTC
v_gene: TRBV5-5; abundance: few; d_gene: NA; j_gene: TRBJ1-1; CDR3aa: CASSLLTGPNTEAFF; CDR3nt: TGTGCCAGCAGCTTGCTGACAGGTCCAAACACTGAAGCTTTCTTT
v_gene: TRBV7-9; abundance: NA; d_gene: NA; j_gene: TRBJ2-3; CDR3aa: CASSSTAFGSDTQYF; CDR3nt: TGTGCCAGCAGCTCGACGGCTTTTGGGAGCGATACGCAGTATTTT
v_gene: TRBV28; abundance: NA; d_gene: TRBD2; j_gene: TRBJ2-1; CDR3aa: CASSSPGLAVNEQFF; CDR3nt: TGTGCCAGCAGTTCCCCGGGACTAGCCGTCAATGAGCAGTTCTTC
v_gene: TRBV5-4; abundance: NA; d_gene: NA; j_gene: TRBJ1-2; CDR3aa: CASSSGAYGYTF; CDR3nt: TGTGCCAGCAGCTCTGGGGCCTATGGCTACACCTTC
v_gene: TRBV5-4; abundance: NA; d_gene: TRBD2; j_gene: TRBJ2-1; CDR3aa: CASTAGGGSYNEQFF; CDR3nt: TGTGCCAGCACCGCGGGGGGAGGTTCCTACAATGAGCAGTTCTTC
v_gene: TRBV4-1; abundance: NA; d_gene: NA; j_gene: TRBJ2-3; CDR3aa: CASSQEYPTDLTQYF; CDR3nt: TGCGCCAGCAGCCAAGAATACCCGACTGATCTCACGCAGTATTTT
v_gene: TRBV15; abundance: NA; d_gene: NA; j_gene: TRBJ1-2; CDR3aa: CATSRNGNYGYTF; CDR3nt: TGTGCCACCAGCCGGAACGGGAACTATGGCTACACCTTC
v_gene: TRBV14; abundance: NA; d_gene: TRBD1; j_gene: TRBJ2-7; CDR3aa: CASSPWTGVYHEQYF; CDR3nt: TGTGCCAGCAGCCCCTGGACAGGGGTTTACCACGAGCAGTACTTC
v_gene: TRBV6-6; abundance: NA; d_gene: NA; j_gene: TRBJ2-3; CDR3aa: CASRTSRSTDTQYF; CDR3nt: TGTGCCAGCAGGACTAGTCGGTCCACAGATACGCAGTATTTT
v_gene: TRBV5-4; abundance: NA; d_gene: NA; j_gene: TRBJ2-3; CDR3aa: CASPVREAATDTQYF; CDR3nt: TGTGCCAGCCCTGTACGCGAGGCCGCCACAGATACGCAGTATTTT
v_gene: TRBV27; abundance: NA; d_gene: NA; j_gene: TRBJ2-3; CDR3aa: CASSKQGGTDTQYF; CDR3nt: TGTGCCAGCAGTAAACAGGGAGGCACAGATACGCAGTATTTT
v_gene: TRBV7-2; abundance: NA; d_gene: TRBD1; j_gene: TRBJ1-5; CDR3aa: CASSSGQGGQPQHF; CDR3nt: TGTGCCAGCAGCTCAGGACAGGGAGGTCAGCCCCAGCATTTT
v_gene: TRBV6-5; abundance: NA; d_gene: TRBD1; j_gene: TRBJ2-1; CDR3aa: CASSGQGYEQFF; CDR3nt: TGTGCCAGCAGTGGACAGGGCTATGAGCAGTTCTTC
v_gene: TRBV7-3; abundance: NA; d_gene: TRBD1; j_gene: TRBJ1-5; CDR3aa: CASRRTGSAQPQHF; CDR3nt: TGTGCCAGCAGACGGACAGGGTCCGCTCAGCCCCAGCATTTT
v_gene: TRBV9; abundance: NA; d_gene: TRBD2; j_gene: TRBJ2-1; CDR3aa: CASSAGGGLAGGNEQFF; CDR3nt: TGTGCCAGCAGCGCAGGGGGTGGACTAGCGGGGGGCAATGAGCAGTTCTTC
v_gene: TRBV27; abundance: NA; d_gene: TRBD2; j_gene: TRBJ2-4; CDR3aa: CASSPRSGLAGDLAKNIQYF; CDR3nt: TGTGCCAGCAGTCCACGGTCGGGGCTAGCGGGAGATCTTGCCAAAAACATTCAGTACTTC
v_gene: TRBV27; abundance: NA; d_gene: NA; j_gene: TRBJ1-2; CDR3aa: CASSLMGGREDGYTF; CDR3nt: TGTGCCAGCAGTTTAATGGGGGGGCGGGAAGATGGCTACACCTTC
v_gene: TRBV6-6; abundance: once; d_gene: NA; j_gene: TRBJ1-5; CDR3aa: CASTSGGNQPQHF; CDR3nt: TGTGCCAGCACCAGCGGGGGCAATCAGCCCCAGCATTTT
v_gene: TRBV27; abundance: NA; d_gene: NA; j_gene: TRBJ1-2; CDR3aa: CASSLGPPSYGYTF; CDR3nt: TGTGCCAGCAGTTTAGGCCCGCCATCCTATGGCTACACCTTC
v_gene: TRBV19; abundance: NA; d_gene: TRBD1; j_gene: TRBJ2-1; CDR3aa: CASSIPGGQGNNEQFF; CDR3nt: TGTGCCAGTAGTATTCCGGGGGGACAGGGTAACAATGAGCAGTTCTTC
v_gene: TRBV20-1; abundance: NA; d_gene: NA; j_gene: TRBJ2-1; CDR3aa: CSAFRGDEQFF; CDR3nt: TGCAGTGCTTTCAGGGGCGATGAGCAGTTCTTC
v_gene: TRBV5-1; abundance: few; d_gene: NA; j_gene: TRBJ1-1; CDR3aa: CASSLLGQNTEAFF; CDR3nt: TGCGCCAGCAGCTTGCTAGGCCAGAACACTGAAGCTTTCTTT
v_gene: TRBV15; abundance: NA; d_gene: NA; j_gene: TRBJ2-1; CDR3aa: CATSRSSRDNEQFF; CDR3nt: TGTGCCACCAGCAGATCGTCCCGGGACAATGAGCAGTTCTTC
v_gene: TRBV7-2; abundance: NA; d_gene: NA; j_gene: TRBJ1-5; CDR3aa: CASSLSPGNQPQHF; CDR3nt: TGTGCCAGCAGCTTATCGCCGGGCAATCAGCCCCAGCATTTT
v_gene: TRBV5-4; abundance: NA; d_gene: NA; j_gene: TRBJ1-2; CDR3aa: CASSLDRYGYTF; CDR3nt: TGTGCCAGCAGCTTGGATCGGTATGGCTACACCTTC
v_gene: TRBV11-2; abundance: NA; d_gene: TRBD1; j_gene: TRBJ1-1; CDR3aa: CASSNGQGAQSSEAFF; CDR3nt: TGTGCCAGCAGCAATGGACAGGGGGCACAGTCGTCTGAAGCTTTCTTT
v_gene: TRBV28; abundance: NA; d_gene: NA; j_gene: TRBJ2-5; CDR3aa: CASSFPSPSLDRRSEETQYF; CDR3nt: TGTGCCAGCAGTTTTCCTTCCCCAAGCCTCGACAGGAGATCGGAAGAGACCCAGTACTTC
v_gene: TRBV19; abundance: NA; d_gene: NA; j_gene: TRBJ2-6; CDR3aa: CASSIGTAGANVLTF; CDR3nt: TGTGCCAGTAGTATAGGGACAGCTGGGGCCAACGTCCTGACTTTC